The clone carrying this TCR beta chain is labeled as medium-sized (0.01 to 0.1%). What it binds is unknown. Using immunoSEQ multiplex PCR, the repertoire was profiled, and TCRdb retains in-frame clones only, with some absent. The data contain some 150,000 clones, roughly 87% of them singletons. The CDR3 has 13 amino acids. Germline CDR1 is SGHDT and CDR2 is YYEEEE. The V and J ends lost 4 bases and 8 bases, in that order; junction bases with no gene match: 8. The sample originates from a study of T cell responses to AZD1222 COVID-19 vaccine. The study's findings and limits: Just a handful of AZD1222 recipients were seropositive at baseline. The peak T cell response came first, and repertoires were sampled only after it. The breadth and depth of Spike-specific TCRs increased once two AZD1222 doses had been given. Vaccine-related CD4 TCRs covered spike, predominating at 160-218 and 743-854.

The sample was peripheral blood, taken 28 days after the second AZD1222 dose. The TCR sequence derives from an adult who received the AZD1222 COVID-19 vaccine. The chain recombines TRBV5-6 with TRBJ1-2; 7 nucleotides align to TRBD1. The CDR3 spells CASSRDSVGGYTF. CDR3 DNA sequence: TGTGCCAGCAGCAGGGACAGCGTCGGGGGCTACACCTTC.